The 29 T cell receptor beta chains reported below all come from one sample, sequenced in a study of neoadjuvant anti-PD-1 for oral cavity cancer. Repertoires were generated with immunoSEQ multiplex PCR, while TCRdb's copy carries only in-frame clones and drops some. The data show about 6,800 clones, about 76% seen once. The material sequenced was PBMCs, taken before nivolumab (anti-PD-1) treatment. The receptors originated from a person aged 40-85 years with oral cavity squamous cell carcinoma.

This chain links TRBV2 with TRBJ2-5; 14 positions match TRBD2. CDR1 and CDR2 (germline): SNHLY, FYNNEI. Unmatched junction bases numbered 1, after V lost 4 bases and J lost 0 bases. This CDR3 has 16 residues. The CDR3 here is CASSGTSGGYQETQYF. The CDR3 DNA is TGTGCCAGCAGTGGGACTAGCGGGGGGTACCAAGAGACCCAGTACTTC.

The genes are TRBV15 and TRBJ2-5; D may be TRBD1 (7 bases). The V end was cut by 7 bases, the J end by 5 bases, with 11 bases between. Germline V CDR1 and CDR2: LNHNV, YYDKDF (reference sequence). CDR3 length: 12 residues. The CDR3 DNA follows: TGTGCCACCACAGGGGGGTATGAGACCCAGTACTTC. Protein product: CATTGGYETQYF.

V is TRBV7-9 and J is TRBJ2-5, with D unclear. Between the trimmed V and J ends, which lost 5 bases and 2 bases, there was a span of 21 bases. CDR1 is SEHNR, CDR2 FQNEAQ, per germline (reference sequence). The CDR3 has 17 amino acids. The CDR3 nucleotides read TGTGCCAGCAGCCGCCGGCCCCCGTCGGACGGACAAGAGACCCAGTACTTC. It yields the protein CASSRRPPSDGQETQYF. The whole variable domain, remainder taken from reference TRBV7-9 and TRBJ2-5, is DTGVSQNPRHKITKRGQNVTFRCDPISEHNRLYWYRQTLGQGPEFLTYFQNEAQLEKSRLLSDRFSAERPKGSFSTLEIQRTEQGDSAMYLCASSRRPPSDGQETQYFGPGTRLLVL.

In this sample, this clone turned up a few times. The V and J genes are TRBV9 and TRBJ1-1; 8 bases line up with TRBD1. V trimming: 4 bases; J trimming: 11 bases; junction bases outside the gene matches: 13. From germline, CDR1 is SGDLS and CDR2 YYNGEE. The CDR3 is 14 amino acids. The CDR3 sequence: CASSPEDREVPAFF. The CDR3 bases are TGTGCCAGCAGCCCCGAGGACAGGGAGGTTCCGGCTTTCTTT. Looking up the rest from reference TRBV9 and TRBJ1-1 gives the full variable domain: DSGVTQTPKHLITATGQRVTLRCSPRSGDLSVYWYQQSLDQGLQFLIQYYNGEERAKGNILERFSAQQFPDLHSELNLSSLELGDSALYFCASSPEDREVPAFFGQGTRLTVV.

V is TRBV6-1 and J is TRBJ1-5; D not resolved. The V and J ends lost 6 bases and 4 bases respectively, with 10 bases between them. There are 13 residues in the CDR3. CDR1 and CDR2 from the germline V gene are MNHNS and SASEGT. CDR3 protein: CASRRQDNQPQHF. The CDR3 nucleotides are TGTGCCAGCAGACGGCAGGATAATCAGCCCCAGCATTTT.

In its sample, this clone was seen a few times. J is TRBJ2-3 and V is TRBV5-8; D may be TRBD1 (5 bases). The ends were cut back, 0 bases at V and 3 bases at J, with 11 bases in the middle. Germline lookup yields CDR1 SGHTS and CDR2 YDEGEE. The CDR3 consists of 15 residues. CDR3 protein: CASSLVGASTDTQYF. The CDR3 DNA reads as TGTGCCAGCAGCTTGGTAGGGGCCTCAACAGATACGCAGTATTTT.

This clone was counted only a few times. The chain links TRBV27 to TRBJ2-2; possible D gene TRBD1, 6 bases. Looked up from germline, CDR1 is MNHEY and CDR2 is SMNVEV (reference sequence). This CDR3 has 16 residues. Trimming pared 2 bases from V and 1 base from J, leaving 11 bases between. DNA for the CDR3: TGTGCCAGCAGTTTACAGGGGCGAGGGAACACCGGGGAGCTGTTTTTT. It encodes CASSLQGRGNTGELFF.

The CDR3 sequence is CASSLGQGSPLHF. CDR3 sequence (DNA): TGTGCCAGCAGCTTGGGACAGGGTTCACCCCTCCACTTT. The chain carries TRBV7-9 and TRBJ1-6; TRBD1 matches at 9 bases. CDR1 and CDR2 from the germline V gene are SEHNR and FQNEAQ (reference sequence). The V and J ends lost 3 bases and 9 bases, in that order; junction bases with no gene match: 0. The CDR3 has 13 residues.

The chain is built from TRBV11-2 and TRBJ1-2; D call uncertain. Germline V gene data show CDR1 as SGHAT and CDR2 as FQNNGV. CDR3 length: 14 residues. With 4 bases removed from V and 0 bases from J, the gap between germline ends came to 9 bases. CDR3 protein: CASSSRSSNYGYTF. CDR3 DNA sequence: TGTGCCAGCAGCTCCCGGAGTTCTAACTATGGCTACACCTTC. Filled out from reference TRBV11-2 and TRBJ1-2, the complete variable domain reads EAGVAQSPRYKIIEKRQSVAFWCNPISGHATLYWYQQILGQGPKLLIQFQNNGVVDDSQLPKDRFSAERLKGVDSTLKIQPAKLEDSAVYLCASSSRSSNYGYTFGSGTRLTVV.

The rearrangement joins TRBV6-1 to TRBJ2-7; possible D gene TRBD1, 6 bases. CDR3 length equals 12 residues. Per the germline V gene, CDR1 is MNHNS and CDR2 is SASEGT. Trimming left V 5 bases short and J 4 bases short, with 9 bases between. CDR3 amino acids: CASSYRGYEQYF. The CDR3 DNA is TGTGCCAGCAGTTATAGGGGGTACGAGCAGTACTTC.

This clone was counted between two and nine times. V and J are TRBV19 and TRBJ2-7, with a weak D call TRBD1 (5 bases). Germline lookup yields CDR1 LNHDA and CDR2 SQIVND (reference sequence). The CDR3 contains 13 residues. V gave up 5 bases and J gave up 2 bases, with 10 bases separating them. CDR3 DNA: TGTGCCAGTAGTCGCGACAGCACCTACGAGCAGTACTTC. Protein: CASSRDSTYEQYF.

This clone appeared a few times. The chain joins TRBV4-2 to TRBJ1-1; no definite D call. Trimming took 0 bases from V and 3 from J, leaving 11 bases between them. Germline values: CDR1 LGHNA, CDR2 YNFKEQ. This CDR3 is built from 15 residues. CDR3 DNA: TGTGCCAGCAGCCAAGATCCGGGAGGCGACACTGAAGCTTTCTTT. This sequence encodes CASSQDPGGDTEAFF.

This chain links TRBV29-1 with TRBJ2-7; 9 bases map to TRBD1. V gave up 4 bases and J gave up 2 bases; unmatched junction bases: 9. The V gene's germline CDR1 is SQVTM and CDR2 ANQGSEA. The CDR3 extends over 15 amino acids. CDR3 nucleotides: TGCAGCGTTGCAGCCGACAGGGGGGAAACCTACGAGCAGTACTTC. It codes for CSVAADRGETYEQYF.

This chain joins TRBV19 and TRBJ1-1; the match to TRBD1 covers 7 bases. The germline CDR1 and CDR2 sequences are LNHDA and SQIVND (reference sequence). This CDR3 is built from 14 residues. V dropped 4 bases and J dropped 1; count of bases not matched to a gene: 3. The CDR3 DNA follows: TGTGCCAGTAGTACCCACAGGGGGAACACTGAAGCTTTCTTT. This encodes CASSTHRGNTEAFF.

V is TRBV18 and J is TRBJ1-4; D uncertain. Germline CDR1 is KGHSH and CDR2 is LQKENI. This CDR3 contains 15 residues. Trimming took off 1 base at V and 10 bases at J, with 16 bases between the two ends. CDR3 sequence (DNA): TGTGCCAGCTCACCACTACAGATGACGTCGACAAAACTGTTTTTT. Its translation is CASSPLQMTSTKLFF. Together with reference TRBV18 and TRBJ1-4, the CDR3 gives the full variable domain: NAGVMQNPRHLVRRRGQEARLRCSPMKGHSHVYWYRQLPEEGLKFMVYLQKENIIDESGMPKERFSAEFPKEGPSILRIQQVVRGDSAAYFCASSPLQMTSTKLFFGSGTQLSVL.

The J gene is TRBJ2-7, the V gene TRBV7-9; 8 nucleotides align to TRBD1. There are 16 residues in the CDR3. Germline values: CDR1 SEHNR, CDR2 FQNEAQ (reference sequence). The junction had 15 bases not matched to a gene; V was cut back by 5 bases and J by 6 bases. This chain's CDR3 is CASSTSGTGRESEQYF. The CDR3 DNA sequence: TGTGCCAGCAGCACGTCCGGGACAGGTAGGGAGAGCGAGCAGTACTTC.

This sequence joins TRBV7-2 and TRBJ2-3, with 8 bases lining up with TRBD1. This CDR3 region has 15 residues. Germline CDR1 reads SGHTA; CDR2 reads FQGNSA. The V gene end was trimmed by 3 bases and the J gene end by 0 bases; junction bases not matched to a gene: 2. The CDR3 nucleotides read TGTGCCAGCAGCTTGGGGGACAGGAGCACAGATACGCAGTATTTT. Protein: CASSLGDRSTDTQYF.

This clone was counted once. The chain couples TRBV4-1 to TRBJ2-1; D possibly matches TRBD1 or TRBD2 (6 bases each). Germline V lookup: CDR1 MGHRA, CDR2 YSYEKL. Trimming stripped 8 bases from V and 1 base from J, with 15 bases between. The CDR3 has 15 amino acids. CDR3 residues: CASSKGGFSYNEQFF. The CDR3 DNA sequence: TGCGCCAGCTCTAAGGGGGGATTTTCCTACAATGAGCAGTTCTTC.

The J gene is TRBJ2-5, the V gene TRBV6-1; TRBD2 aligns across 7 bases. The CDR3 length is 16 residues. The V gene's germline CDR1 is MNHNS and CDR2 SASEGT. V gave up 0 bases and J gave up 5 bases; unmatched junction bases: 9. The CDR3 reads CASSEAGGTGVETQYF. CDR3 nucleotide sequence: TGTGCCAGCAGTGAAGCGGGGGGGACGGGGGTCGAGACCCAGTACTTC.

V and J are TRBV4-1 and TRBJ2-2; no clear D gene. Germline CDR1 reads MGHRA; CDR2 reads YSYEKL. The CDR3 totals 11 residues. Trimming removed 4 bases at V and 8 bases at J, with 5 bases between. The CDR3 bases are TGCGCCAGCAGCCGTGGGGGGGAGCTGTTTTTT. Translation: CASSRGGELFF.

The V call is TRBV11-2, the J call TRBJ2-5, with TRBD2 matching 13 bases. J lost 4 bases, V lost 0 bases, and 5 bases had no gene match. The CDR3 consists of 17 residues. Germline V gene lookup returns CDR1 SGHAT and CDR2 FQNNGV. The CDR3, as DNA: TGTGCCAGCAGCTTAGATCGTGGACTAGCGGGGGTAGAGACCCAGTACTTC. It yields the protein CASSLDRGLAGVETQYF.

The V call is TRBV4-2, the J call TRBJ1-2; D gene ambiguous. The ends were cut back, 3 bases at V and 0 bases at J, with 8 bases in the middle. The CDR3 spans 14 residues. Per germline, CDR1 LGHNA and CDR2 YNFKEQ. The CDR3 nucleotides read TGTGCCAGCAGCCATGGGTTAACTAACTATGGCTACACCTTC. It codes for CASSHGLTNYGYTF.

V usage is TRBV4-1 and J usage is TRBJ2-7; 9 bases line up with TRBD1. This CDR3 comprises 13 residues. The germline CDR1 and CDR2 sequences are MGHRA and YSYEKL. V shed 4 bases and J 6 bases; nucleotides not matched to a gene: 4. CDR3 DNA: TGCGCCAGCAGCCTTGAGACAGGGGGCGAGCAGTACTTC. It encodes CASSLETGGEQYF.

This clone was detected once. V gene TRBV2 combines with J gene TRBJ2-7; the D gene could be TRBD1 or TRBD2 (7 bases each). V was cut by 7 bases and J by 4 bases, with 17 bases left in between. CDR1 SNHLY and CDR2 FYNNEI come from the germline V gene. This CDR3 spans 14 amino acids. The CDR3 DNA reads TGTGCCAGCACCAGGGGGAGGGGACTATACGAGCAGTACTTC. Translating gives CASTRGRGLYEQYF.

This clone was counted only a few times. CDR3 amino acids: CASNKRGFQSNTEAFF. CDR3 DNA sequence: TGTGCCAGCAACAAGAGGGGGTTTCAGTCGAACACTGAAGCTTTCTTT. The chain recombines TRBV28 with TRBJ1-1, with D possibly being TRBD1 (6 bases). The CDR3 runs to 16 residues. In germline, CDR1 is MDHEN, CDR2 SYDVKM. Trimming cost V 7 bases and J 1 base, with 19 bases left between them. Complete variable domain (other parts from reference TRBV28 and TRBJ1-1): DVKVTQSSRYLVKRTGEKVFLECVQDMDHENMFWYRQDPGLGLRLIYFSYDVKMKEKGDIPEGYSVSREKKERFSLILESASTNQTSMYLCASNKRGFQSNTEAFFGQGTRLTVV.

CDR3 in amino acids: CASSVERGGLDTQYF. DNA for the CDR3: TGTGCCAGCAGTGTTGAGCGGGGGGGCTTAGATACGCAGTATTTT. The chain links TRBV2 to TRBJ2-3; 10 bases agree with TRBD2. CDR1 and CDR2 (germline): SNHLY, FYNNEI. CDR3 length: 15 residues. The junction had 6 bases not matched to a gene; V was cut back by 4 bases and J by 5 bases.

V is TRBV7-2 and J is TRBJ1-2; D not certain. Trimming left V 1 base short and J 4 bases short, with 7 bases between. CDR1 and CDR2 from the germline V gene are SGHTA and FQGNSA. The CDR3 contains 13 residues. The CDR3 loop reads CASSLGQVYGYTF. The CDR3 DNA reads TGTGCCAGCAGCTTAGGGCAGGTCTATGGCTACACCTTC.

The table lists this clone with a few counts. The CDR3 bases are TGTGCCAGTAGAAACAGGGGGCACGGCAATCAGCCCCAGCATTTT. Amino acid sequence: CASRNRGHGNQPQHF. The chain has TRBV19 and TRBJ1-5; TRBD1 matches 9 bases. V lost 6 bases to trimming and J lost 2 bases; unmatched junction nucleotides: 5. This CDR3 has 15 residues. Germline V gives CDR1 LNHDA, CDR2 SQIVND (reference sequence).

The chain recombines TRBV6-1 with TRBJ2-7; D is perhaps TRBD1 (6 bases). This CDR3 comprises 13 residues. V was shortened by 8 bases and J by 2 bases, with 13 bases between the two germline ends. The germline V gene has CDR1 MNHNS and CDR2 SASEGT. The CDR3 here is CASSLEGAYEQYF. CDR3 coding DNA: TGTGCCAGCTCTCTCGAGGGGGCCTACGAGCAGTACTTC.